The 29 T cell receptor beta chains listed next were all sequenced from one sample in a study of CD8+CD57+ T cells in acquired aplastic anemia. All sequencing subjects had displayed CD8+CD57+ cell expansion on flow cytometry. The template used for profiling TCR beta VDJ and CDR3 was genomic DNA. MiXCR, applied by TCRdb to the reads, yields one record per CDR3 protein. The sample records about half a million distinct CDR3 sequences, around 32% being singletons. Sequencing was carried out using sorted CD4+, CD8+, or CD8+CD57+ T cells (not recorded which) from PBMCs. Receptor source: a human donor with aplastic anemia.

This clonotype was detected many times. The gene calls are TRBV29-1 and TRBJ2-7; D is undetermined. This CDR3 spans 12 amino acids. V lost 2 bases, J lost 0 bases, and 5 bases lay in between. The germline CDR1 and CDR2 sequences are SQVTM and ANQGSEA. CDR3 sequence reads: CSVEYSSYEQYF. In DNA, the CDR3 is TGCAGCGTTGAATACAGCTCCTACGAGCAGTACTTC.

Comments on this clonotype: Possible read error: a much larger clone is one base away. The chain links TRBV19 to TRBJ1-4, with a tentative D call TRBD1 (5 bases). CDR3 length: 14 amino acids. Germline CDR1 LNHDA, CDR2 SQIVND (reference sequence). This CDR3 reads CASSIRDPKEKLSF. CDR3 DNA sequence: TGTGCCAGTAGTATAAGGGACCCCAAGGAAAAACTGTCTTTT. Together with reference TRBV19 and TRBJ1-4, the CDR3 gives the full variable domain: DGGITQSPKYLFRKEGQNVTLSCEQNLNHDAMYWYRQDPGQGLRLIYYSQIVNDFQKGDIAEGYSVSREKKESFPLTVTSAQKNPTAFYLCASSIRDPKEKLSFGSGTQLSVL.

Remarks on this clonotype: One end of the junction does not line up with germline, which may come from a read error. V gene TRBV5-1 combines with J gene TRBJ2-7; 8 bases are a match to TRBD1. Germline-derived CDR1 and CDR2 are SGHRS and YFSETQ. The CDR3 extends over 14 amino acids. The CDR3 loop reads CPSSQGQGSYEQYF. DNA of the CDR3: TGCCCCAGCAGCCAAGGACAGGGCTCCTACGAGCAGTACTTC.

The rearrangement uses TRBV20-1 and TRBJ2-1; D ambiguous. The length of the CDR3 is 15 residues. V was shortened by 2 bases and J by 7 bases, with 18 bases between the two germline ends. Germline values: CDR1 DFQATT, CDR2 SNEGSKA (reference sequence). DNA for the CDR3: TGCAGTGCTAGACATCCGTCCAAAAGCTGGAATGAGCAGTTCTTC. It translates to CSARHPSKSWNEQFF.

This clonotype was observed many times. The genes are TRBV5-4 and TRBJ1-6; D possibly corresponds to TRBD1 (6 bases). Deletions cut 3 bases from V and 7 bases from J, with 11 bases between. CDR3 length: 14 residues. Germline values: CDR1 SGHNT, CDR2 YYREEE (reference sequence). The CDR3 loop reads CASSWDTGNSPLHF. CDR3 in DNA: TGTGCCAGCAGCTGGGACACTGGCAATTCACCCCTCCACTTT. Full variable domain (missing parts from reference TRBV5-4 and TRBJ1-6): ETGVTQSPTHLIKTRGQQVTLRCSSQSGHNTVSWYQQALGQGPQFIFQYYREEENGRGNFPPRFSGLQFPNYSSELNVNALELDDSALYLCASSWDTGNSPLHFGNGTRLTVT.

This clonotype appeared many times. The genes are TRBV10-3 and TRBJ1-1; TRBD1 matches 9 bases. The CDR3 loop spans 14 amino acids. The V segment lost 10 bases and the J segment 0 bases; nucleotides outside the gene matches: 6. Germline V CDR1 and CDR2: ENHRY, SYGVKD. The CDR3 sequence is CATGTGTMNTEAFF. CDR3 in DNA: TGTGCCACCGGGACAGGGACTATGAACACTGAAGCTTTCTTT.

V gene TRBV9 combines with J gene TRBJ2-3, with a tentative D call TRBD1 (5 bases). Germline CDR1 reads SGDLS; CDR2 reads YYNGEE. The CDR3 spans 15 residues. V lost 3 bases, J lost 1 base, and 12 bases lay in between. CDR3 nucleotides: TGTGCCAGCAGCGGACGTCAGGGTGGCACAGATACGCAGTATTTT. Residues: CASSGRQGGTDTQYF.

This clonotype was recorded many times. The chain recombines TRBV4-3 with TRBJ1-2; 8 bases line up with TRBD1. Germline CDR1 and CDR2: LGHNA and YSLEER. There are 15 residues in the CDR3. V dropped 5 bases and J dropped 2; count of bases not matched to a gene: 7. The CDR3 here is CASSEGQATNYGYTF. The CDR3 DNA sequence: TGCGCCAGCAGCGAGGGACAGGCGACCAACTATGGCTACACCTTC.

There are many counts of this clonotype. The chain links TRBV19 to TRBJ1-1; D possibly corresponds to TRBD1 (5 bases). Deletions cut 4 bases from V and 9 bases from J, with 15 bases between. CDR3 length equals 13 residues. CDR1 is LNHDA, CDR2 SQIVND, per germline (reference sequence). The CDR3 reads CASSTRDVRKAFF. CDR3 bases: TGTGCCAGTAGTACCCGGGACGTAAGAAAAGCTTTCTTT.

This clonotype appeared many times. The chain uses TRBV7-6 and TRBJ1-5; D perhaps matches TRBD1 (5 bases). Between the trimmed V and J ends, which lost 2 bases and 3 bases, there was a span of 8 bases. This CDR3 is built from 14 residues. Per germline, CDR1 SGHVS and CDR2 FNYEAQ. CDR3 bases: TGTGCCAGCAGCTTATTAGGGGACAATCAGCCCCAGCATTTT. It codes for CASSLLGDNQPQHF.

The chain recombines TRBV25-1 with TRBJ1-5; D is possibly TRBD1 (5 bases). V was trimmed by 5 bases and J by 0 bases, leaving 17 bases between them. The germline CDR1 and CDR2 sequences are MGHDK and SYGVNS. The CDR3 length is 17 residues. CDR3 sequence (DNA): TGTGCCAGCAGTTTAGGCAGGGACCATTTTAGCAATCAGCCCCAGCATTTT. It translates to CASSLGRDHFSNQPQHF.

The chain recombines TRBV12-1 with TRBJ1-6; TRBD1 reflects the table's D call only, with no check against the DNA. TRBV12-1 is a documented pseudogene. The CDR3 length is 15 residues. In DNA form, the CDR3 reads TGTGCCAGCAGCTCGACAGGGGGGACATGGTCACCCCTCCACTTT. Encoded protein: CASSSTGGTWSPLHF.

The chain joins TRBV19 to TRBJ2-1, with D possibly TRBD1 on 5 matching bases. The germline V and J ends were trimmed by 1 base and 8 bases, with 12 bases remaining between them. CDR3 length: 14 residues. The germline V gene encodes CDR1 LNHDA and CDR2 SQIVND (reference sequence). The CDR3 coding sequence is TGTGCCAGTAGTATAGTCCCCCAGGGTTATGAGCAGTTCTTC. Amino acid sequence: CASSIVPQGYEQFF.

The chain couples TRBV4-2 to TRBJ1-6, with D perhaps TRBD1 (6 bases). V lost 5 bases and J 7 bases, leaving 21 bases between the germline ends. CDR3 length: 17 residues. The germline gives CDR1 LGHNA, CDR2 YNFKEQ. The CDR3 here is CASSTRRSGEGNSPLHF. In nucleotides, the CDR3 is TGTGCCAGCAGCACTCGACGGTCAGGGGAAGGCAATTCACCCCTCCACTTT.

V is TRBV5-4 and J is TRBJ1-5; D is unclear. Germline-derived CDR1 and CDR2 are SGHNT and YYREEE (reference sequence). V lost 6 bases to trimming and J lost 2 bases, with 9 bases between them. This CDR3 has 13 residues. The CDR3 nucleotides are TGTGCCAGCACTTATCGGGGCAATCAGCCCCAGCATTTT. Its translation: CASTYRGNQPQHF.

V and J are TRBV20-1 and TRBJ2-1, with 8 bases fitting TRBD1. The germline gives CDR1 DFQATT, CDR2 SNEGSKA (reference sequence). The V gene end was trimmed by 7 bases and the J gene end by 6 bases; junction bases not matched to a gene: 11. This CDR3 is 14 amino acids long. CDR3 loop: CSVLRTGNPNEQFF. CDR3 in DNA: TGCAGTGTCCTTCGGACAGGGAATCCCAATGAGCAGTTCTTC.

There are many counts of this clonotype. This chain joins TRBV15 and TRBJ2-3; 8 positions agree with TRBD2. The junction had 8 bases not matched to a gene; V was cut back by 3 bases and J by 0 bases. Germline values: CDR1 LNHNV, CDR2 YYDKDF (reference sequence). This CDR3 region has 17 residues. The CDR3: CATSSYGSGISTDTQYF. In DNA, the CDR3 is TGTGCCACCAGCAGCTATGGTAGCGGGATTAGCACAGATACGCAGTATTTT.

The chain recombines TRBV7-6 with TRBJ1-6; 10 bases map to TRBD1. Trimming at V came to 0 bases and at J to 8 bases, leaving 7 bases not matched to a gene. The CDR3 has 17 residues. Germline assignment: CDR1 SGHVS and CDR2 FNYEAQ. The CDR3 nucleotides read TGTGCCAGCAGCTTAGCCGGGACAGGGGAGGGTTATTCACCCCTCCACTTT. As protein: CASSLAGTGEGYSPLHF.

The genes are TRBV4-2 and TRBJ2-3, with TRBD2 matching over 12 bases. The CDR3 has 16 residues. The V and J ends lost 5 bases and 4 bases, in that order; junction bases with no gene match: 7. Germline assignment: CDR1 LGHNA and CDR2 YNFKEQ. CDR3 residues: CASSVGLAGISDTQYF. CDR3 coding DNA: TGTGCCAGCAGCGTCGGACTAGCGGGAATCTCAGATACGCAGTATTTT.

The gene calls are TRBV19 and TRBJ2-7, with D perhaps given as TRBD1 or TRBD2 (5 bases each). This CDR3 has 15 residues. The germline V gene encodes CDR1 LNHDA and CDR2 SQIVND (reference sequence). Trimming removed 3 bases from V and 0 bases from J, with 12 bases in between. The CDR3 DNA is TGTGCCAGTAGTATGGGGGTAGGGGCCTCCTACGAGCAGTACTTC. Its translation is CASSMGVGASYEQYF.

With respect to this clonotype: Without the conserved terminal phenylalanine or tryptophan, this CDR3 likely stems from a read error. The chain is built from TRBV9 and TRBJ2-3; D unclear. Trimming cost V 3 bases and J 2 bases, with 10 bases left between them. The CDR3 totals 14 residues. Germline CDR1 and CDR2: SGDLS and YYNGEE. The CDR3 here is CASSAGPVTDTQYS. In DNA, the CDR3 is TGTGCCAGCAGCGCCGGCCCGGTCACAGATACGCAGTATTCT.

The chain joins TRBV10-2 to TRBJ1-6; perhaps TRBD1 as D (5 bases). With 3 bases removed from V and 9 bases from J, the gap between germline ends came to 12 bases. Germline CDR1 is WSHSY and CDR2 is SAAADI. This CDR3 is 14 amino acids long. For the CDR3, the DNA is TGCGCCAGCAGTGAAGAGGGGACGATTTCACCCCTCCACTTT. Its protein product is CASSEEGTISPLHF.

This clonotype was found many times. The V call is TRBV29-1, the J call TRBJ1-1, with D possibly being TRBD1 (5 bases). This CDR3 comprises 12 residues. The V gene lost 7 bases and the J gene lost 7 bases, with 16 bases spanning the gap. The V gene's germline CDR1 is SQVTM and CDR2 ANQGSEA. In nucleotides, the CDR3 is TGCAGCGCCTTGGGGGGGAGGGATGAAGCTTTCTTT. This translates into CSALGGRDEAFF.

This clonotype turned up a few times. CDR3 DNA sequence: TGTGCCAGCAGCCCGGGGGGACAGGGGCTCAATGAGCAGTTCTTC. This codes for CASSPGGQGLNEQFF. This chain connects TRBV11-2 to TRBJ2-1; TRBD1 aligns across 10 bases. V was clipped by 5 bases and J by 6 bases; unmatched bases: 7. The germline V gene encodes CDR1 SGHAT and CDR2 FQNNGV. The CDR3 contains 15 residues.

The table lists this clonotype with many counts. V usage is TRBV6-1 and J usage is TRBJ2-7; no definite D call. The CDR3 loop spans 12 amino acids. CDR1 and CDR2 from the germline V gene are MNHNS and SASEGT. The V and J ends lost 4 bases and 3 bases respectively, with 7 bases between them. The CDR3 DNA follows: TGTGCCAGCAGTGTTGAGGTCTACGAGCAGTACTTC. It codes for CASSVEVYEQYF.

In its sample, this clonotype was seen a few times. This rearrangement joins TRBV20-1 to TRBJ2-4; possibly TRBD2 for D (6 bases). This CDR3 region has 12 residues. Trimming took 4 bases from V and 11 from J, leaving 15 bases between them. Per the germline V gene, CDR1 is DFQATT and CDR2 is SNEGSKA (reference sequence). The CDR3 DNA reads as TGCAGTGCTAATAGAGAGGAGGGCTTTCAGTACTTC. It encodes CSANREEGFQYF.

This chain uses TRBV2 with TRBJ2-7, with D perhaps TRBD1 (6 bases). This CDR3 spans 17 amino acids. Germline CDR1 is SNHLY and CDR2 is FYNNEI. Deletions cut 7 bases from V and 5 bases from J, with 27 bases between. CDR3 DNA sequence: TGTGCCAGCACCAGAAGAGGGGGAACGGGCCCCGGGGACGAGCAGTACTTC. It codes for CASTRRGGTGPGDEQYF.

This clonotype showed up many times. The chain links TRBV19 to TRBJ1-2, with no clear D. Germline V gene sequence: CDR1 LNHDA, CDR2 SQIVND (reference sequence). The CDR3 covers 13 residues. V lost 5 bases, J lost 4 bases, and 11 bases lay in between. The CDR3 bases are TGTGCCAGTAGTTTCGGGGAGCGCTATGGCTACACCTTC. This encodes CASSFGERYGYTF.

The genes are TRBV6-6 and TRBJ2-7; possibly TRBD2 for D (6 bases). V was clipped by 8 bases and J by 2 bases, with 16 bases between them. The CDR3 totals 14 residues. The germline V gene has CDR1 MNHNY and CDR2 SVGAGI (reference sequence). The CDR3 here is CASEGSGRAYEQYF. DNA for the CDR3: TGTGCCAGCGAAGGGTCCGGGAGAGCCTACGAGCAGTACTTC.